This T cell receptor (beta chain) was identified in a study of cytomegalovirus exposure and HLA in healthy donors. This clone showed up just once. Healthy individuals who donated bone marrow served as the donors. The CDR3 has 16 amino acids. V was pared by 0 bases and J by 2 bases, with 6 bases of the junction left unmatched. CDR1 is GTSNPN and CDR2 is SVGIG in the germline V gene (reference sequence). 60 Vbeta and 13 Jbeta primers were used in PCR. Original processing methods: Some 11 million of the roughly 80 million unique TCR beta chains counted in a later analysis were shared. Profiling relied on immunoSEQ multiplex PCR, and the TCRdb table lists in-frame clones only, not all of them. The DNA gave D and trimming, while V, J and clone size come from that table. The sample lists 200,000 to 300,000 clones, approximately 85% occurring once.

This clonotype originated in a woman in her thirties or forties in good health and CMV-seropositive. Sequenced input: PBMCs. The chain is built from TRBV30 and TRBJ2-2, with 7 bases fitting TRBD2. The DNA for the CDR3 is TGTGCCTGGAGTGTGGGGCGGGGGTTTAACACCGGGGAGCTGTTTTTT. This sequence encodes CAWSVGRGFNTGELFF.